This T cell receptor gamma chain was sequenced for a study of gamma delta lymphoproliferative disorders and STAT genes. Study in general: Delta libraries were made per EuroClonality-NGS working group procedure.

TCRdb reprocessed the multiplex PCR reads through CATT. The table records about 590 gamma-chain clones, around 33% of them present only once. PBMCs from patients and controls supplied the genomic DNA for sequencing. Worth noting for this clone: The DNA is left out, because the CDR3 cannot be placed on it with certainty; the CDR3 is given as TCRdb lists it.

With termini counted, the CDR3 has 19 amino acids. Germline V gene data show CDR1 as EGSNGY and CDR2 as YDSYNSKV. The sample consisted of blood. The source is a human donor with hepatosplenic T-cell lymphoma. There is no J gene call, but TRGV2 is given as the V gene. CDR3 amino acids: CATWDGRVIRNSLAVEQHF.